The 26 T cell receptor beta chains listed next were all sequenced from one sample in a study of persistence of HIV-infected CD4 T cells. Anti-CD3/anti-CD28 beads served as a nonspecific positive control stimulus. Responding CD4+ T cells were sorted by upregulation of both CD40 ligand and CD69. This was the immunoSEQ version 4 assay in survey mode. Assay: immunoSEQ multiplex PCR; the TCRdb copy retains only in-frame clones and omits some. The sample comprises around 45,000 clones, approximately 93% of which are singletons, and 1.5% to 2% rests with the top ten. No antigen has been assigned to these receptors. Specimen: CD4+ T cells sorted from PBMCs after approximately 20-hour stimulation, collected from a patient who received antiretroviral therapy. The receptor source for this set is an adult man with HIV who was CMV-seropositive.

This clone was counted only a few times. Other DNA sequences in this sample translate to the same CDR3. The rearrangement joins TRBV3-1 (or the pseudogene TRBV3-2) to TRBJ1-4, with D unresolved. The V end lost 0 bases, the J end lost 6 bases, and 8 bases lay between the germline ends. Germline CDR1 LGHDT, CDR2 YNNKEL (reference sequence). The CDR3 is made up of 14 amino acids. The CDR3: CASSQDGGYEKLFF. The CDR3 bases are TGTGCCAGCAGCCAAGACGGCGGGTATGAAAAACTGTTTTTT.

The chain employs TRBV2 and TRBJ1-6; D unclear. Trimming shortened V by 8 bases and J by 6 bases, and 14 bases separated the two germline ends. The CDR3 extends over 14 amino acids. The germline V gene has CDR1 SNHLY and CDR2 FYNNEI. CDR3 bases: TGTGCCAGCTCAAGCGCCCGGGGTAATTCACCCCTCCACTTT. Its translation: CASSSARGNSPLHF.

The chain carries TRBV7-3 and TRBJ2-2; maybe TRBD1 (6 bases). Trimming took 5 bases from V and 8 from J, leaving 15 bases between them. The V gene's germline CDR1 is SGHTA and CDR2 FQGTGA. The CDR3 spans 14 residues. CDR3 sequence (DNA): TGTGCCAGCAGCACCTCACAGGGACGGGGGGAGCTGTTTTTT. Amino acids: CASSTSQGRGELFF.

CDR3: CASSLGGPNTGELFF. DNA of the CDR3: TGTGCCAGCAGCTTAGGAGGTCCGAACACCGGGGAGCTGTTTTTT. This rearrangement joins TRBV7-2 to TRBJ2-2, with no clear D. Germline V gives CDR1 SGHTA, CDR2 FQGNSA. The CDR3 is made up of 15 amino acids. V gave up 1 base and J gave up 0 bases, with 6 bases separating them.

The rearrangement links TRBV5-1 to TRBJ2-1; 8 nucleotides align to TRBD1. The V segment lost 9 bases and the J segment 5 bases; nucleotides outside the gene matches: 7. This CDR3 contains 13 residues. Per the germline V gene, CDR1 is SGHRS and CDR2 is YFSETQ. DNA for the CDR3: TGCGCCACCCAACTGGACAGGGACAATGAGCAGTTCTTC. Its protein product is CATQLDRDNEQFF. The variable domain in full, completed from reference TRBV5-1 and TRBJ2-1, reads KAGVTQTPRYLIKTRGQQVTLSCSPISGHRSVSWYQQTPGQGLQFLFEYFSETQRNKGNFPGRFSGRQFSNSRSEMNVSTLELGDSALYLCATQLDRDNEQFFGPGTRLTVL.

The V call is TRBV7-2, the J call TRBJ2-2; TRBD1 is a possible D gene (5 bases). V shed 4 bases and J shed 4 bases, with 10 bases lying between them. CDR1 and CDR2 (germline): SGHTA, FQGNSA. The CDR3 has 14 amino acids. DNA of the CDR3: TGTGCCAGCAGCTCCTCGACAGTCACCGGGGAGCTGTTTTTT. Protein sequence: CASSSSTVTGELFF. The full variable domain, rest sourced from reference TRBV7-2 and TRBJ2-2, is GAGVSQSPSNKVTEKGKDVELRCDPISGHTALYWYRQSLGQGLEFLIYFQGNSAPDKSGLPSDRFSAERTGGSVSTLTIQRTQQEDSAVYLCASSSSTVTGELFFGEGSRLTVL.

This clone appeared a few times. The rearrangement links TRBV5-4 to TRBJ2-7, with D hard to call. Trimming stripped 4 bases from V and 2 bases from J, with 13 bases between. Germline CDR1 and CDR2: SGHNT and YYREEE (reference sequence). The CDR3 extends over 14 amino acids. CDR3 coding DNA: TGTGCCAGCAGCCACGACGGCCTCCCCTACGAGCAGTACTTC. Protein: CASSHDGLPYEQYF.

This rearrangement joins TRBV19 to TRBJ1-4, with D perhaps matching TRBD1 (5 bases). Germline V gene lookup returns CDR1 LNHDA and CDR2 SQIVND (reference sequence). The CDR3 loop spans 13 amino acids. The germline V and J ends were trimmed by 5 bases and 6 bases, with 10 bases remaining between them. The CDR3 reads CASSWDSDEKLFF. CDR3 sequence (DNA): TGTGCCAGTAGTTGGGACTCGGATGAAAAACTGTTTTTT.

The CDR3 loop is CASSQVRRSEQYF. The CDR3 bases are TGTGCCAGCAGCCAAGTTCGGCGTAGCGAGCAGTACTTC. The chain combines TRBV3-1 (or the pseudogene TRBV3-2) with TRBJ2-7; D gene unclear. Trimming took off 1 base at V and 6 bases at J, with 10 bases between the two ends. CDR1 is LGHDT and CDR2 is YNNKEL in the germline V gene (reference sequence). There are 13 residues in the CDR3.

This clone turned up a few times. This chain links TRBV7-6 with TRBJ2-7; TRBD2 matches 8 bases. In germline, CDR1 is SGHVS, CDR2 FNYEAQ. V was pared by 5 bases and J by 3 bases, with 0 bases of the junction left unmatched. This CDR3 spans 12 amino acids. CDR3 DNA sequence: TGTGCCAGCAGCGCGGGGGGCTACGAGCAGTACTTC. Amino acid sequence: CASSAGGYEQYF.

V is TRBV6-5 and J is TRBJ2-1; D is unresolved. The germline V and J ends were trimmed by 7 bases and 8 bases, with 15 bases remaining between them. The CDR3 length is 13 residues. Germline V gives CDR1 MNHEY, CDR2 SVGAGI. The CDR3, as DNA: TGTGCCAGCAATCAACTCGGGTTCGATGAGCAGTTCTTC. Translated, it gives CASNQLGFDEQFF.

The chain is built from TRBV28 and TRBJ2-3, with 9 positions matching TRBD2. The CDR3 covers 19 residues. The germline V gene encodes CDR1 MDHEN and CDR2 SYDVKM. The junction had 19 bases not matched to a gene; V was cut back by 5 bases and J by 4 bases. CDR3 nucleotide sequence: TGTGCCAGCAGTCCCCACGGCGGGGGGGCCTCGGGTTCGGCAGATACGCAGTATTTT. It translates to CASSPHGGGASGSADTQYF.

V and J are TRBV7-2 and TRBJ2-3; 8 bases fit TRBD2. The CDR3 is 15 residues long. The ends lost 1 base at V and 2 bases at J; junction bases unmatched: 2. Germline V gene data show CDR1 as SGHTA and CDR2 as FQGNSA. The CDR3 protein is CASSLVAGPTDTQYF. CDR3 nucleotides: TGTGCCAGCAGCTTAGTAGCGGGACCCACAGATACGCAGTATTTT.

This chain joins TRBV5-1 and TRBJ2-7, with 10 bases matching TRBD1. This CDR3 has 15 residues. Unmatched junction bases numbered 9, after V lost 4 bases and J lost 5 bases. Germline CDR1 SGHRS, CDR2 YFSETQ. As DNA, the CDR3 is TGCGCCAGCAGCCCGGGACAGGGGTCTCCCCACGAGCAGTACTTC. Translated: CASSPGQGSPHEQYF.

This chain uses TRBV7-3 with TRBJ2-2; 10 bases are shared with TRBD1. Germline CDR1 SGHTA, CDR2 FQGTGA. This CDR3 comprises 15 residues. V shed 4 bases and J 5 bases; nucleotides not matched to a gene: 4. CDR3 bases: TGTGCCAGCAGCTCGCGGACAGGGGGAACCGGGGAGCTGTTTTTT. Translating it yields CASSSRTGGTGELFF.

The J gene is TRBJ2-7, the V gene TRBV6-1; 12 bases fit TRBD2. CDR1 and CDR2 (germline): MNHNS, SASEGT. After removal of 10 bases from V and 4 bases from J, the junction contained 5 bases not matched to a gene. The CDR3 extends over 13 amino acids. The DNA of the CDR3 is TGTGCCACCCGGACTAGCGGGACTTACGAGCAGTACTTC. It specifies CATRTSGTYEQYF.

The gene calls are TRBV30 and TRBJ2-3; 15 bases map to TRBD2. CDR3 length equals 17 residues. Germline V gene sequence: CDR1 GTSNPN, CDR2 SVGIG (reference sequence). The ends lost 0 bases at V and 4 bases at J; junction bases unmatched: 5. The DNA of the CDR3 is TGTGCCTGGAGTGTATTTCGGACTAGCGGGGGGGCAGATACGCAGTATTTT. Translated: CAWSVFRTSGGADTQYF.

This chain uses TRBV19 with TRBJ2-7, with 9 bases identical to TRBD2. J lost 0 bases, V lost 3 bases, and 6 bases had no gene match. Germline CDR1 reads LNHDA; CDR2 reads SQIVND (reference sequence). CDR3 length: 16 amino acids. CDR3 sequence reads: CASSINLAGISYEQYF. The CDR3 DNA reads TGTGCCAGTAGTATCAATCTAGCGGGGATCTCCTACGAGCAGTACTTC. Drawing the rest from reference TRBV19 and TRBJ2-7, the complete variable domain is DGGITQSPKYLFRKEGQNVTLSCEQNLNHDAMYWYRQDPGQGLRLIYYSQIVNDFQKGDIAEGYSVSREKKESFPLTVTSAQKNPTAFYLCASSINLAGISYEQYFGPGTRLTVT.

This clone has a single count. The chain carries TRBV3-1 (or the pseudogene TRBV3-2) and TRBJ2-3; D remains unclear. The V gene lost 3 bases and the J gene lost 3 bases, with 7 bases spanning the gap. CDR1 and CDR2 from the germline V gene are LGHDT and YNNKEL (reference sequence). This CDR3 has 13 amino acids. The CDR3 DNA is TGTGCCAGCAGCCATTCAGATACAGATACGCAGTATTTT. This translates into CASSHSDTDTQYF.

The rearrangement uses TRBV27 and TRBJ2-1; D not certain. The CDR3 runs to 14 residues. The germline V and J ends were trimmed by 4 bases and 4 bases, with 11 bases remaining between them. Per the germline V gene, CDR1 is MNHEY and CDR2 is SMNVEV (reference sequence). Here the CDR3 DNA reads TGTGCCAGCAGTTCAGAAGCGCAGTACAATGAGCAGTTCTTC. Translating gives CASSSEAQYNEQFF.

This rearrangement joins TRBV10-2 to TRBJ1-5; no reliable D call. Germline loops: CDR1 WSHSY, CDR2 SAAADI. CDR3 length equals 13 residues. V was shortened by 4 bases and J by 4 bases, with 8 bases between the two germline ends. In nucleotides, the CDR3 is TGCGCCAGCAGTGGGCAGCCGAATCAGCCCCAGCATTTT. It is translated as CASSGQPNQPQHF.

The chain uses TRBV5-6 and TRBJ2-1; D could derive from TRBD1 or TRBD2 (5 bases each). Germline V gene sequence: CDR1 SGHDT, CDR2 YYEEEE. Trimming took off 0 bases at V and 3 bases at J, with 10 bases between the two ends. The CDR3 loop spans 15 amino acids. The CDR3 DNA is TGTGCCAGCAGCTTGGAGTGGGGGAACTACAATGAGCAGTTCTTC. Translated, it gives CASSLEWGNYNEQFF.

This clone was recorded only once. This CDR3 is also generated by other DNA sequences in the sample. The J gene is TRBJ2-2, the V gene TRBV6-5; tentative D call: TRBD1 (7 bases). Germline V CDR1 and CDR2: MNHEY, SVGAGI. The CDR3 is 15 residues long. Trimming stripped 8 bases from V and 2 bases from J, with 15 bases between. CDR3 protein: CASRRGQYNTGELFF. DNA for the CDR3: TGTGCCAGCCGGCGGGGACAGTACAACACCGGGGAGCTGTTTTTT.

The rearrangement uses TRBV10-3 and TRBJ2-7; D perhaps matches TRBD2 (5 bases). The V and J ends lost 10 bases and 5 bases respectively, with 18 bases between them. Per germline, CDR1 ENHRY and CDR2 SYGVKD. CDR3 size: 13 residues. Here the CDR3 reads CATQREGINEQYF. CDR3 sequence (DNA): TGTGCCACCCAGCGCGAGGGTATCAACGAGCAGTACTTC.

This rearrangement joins TRBV7-3 to TRBJ1-3, with D uncertain. The germline CDR1 and CDR2 sequences are SGHTA and FQGTGA. The CDR3 runs to 13 residues. The germline V and J ends were trimmed by 2 bases and 4 bases, with 6 bases remaining between them. This CDR3 reads CASSLEGGNTIYF. For the CDR3, the DNA is TGTGCCAGCAGCTTAGAGGGCGGAAACACCATATATTTT.

CDR3 nucleotide sequence: TGTGCCAGCTGGCAGGGATCCGAAAACATTCAGTACTTC. This gives the protein CASWQGSENIQYF. The genes are TRBV5-5 and TRBJ2-4, with D maybe TRBD1 (5 bases). The CDR3 runs 13 residues. Germline CDR1 SGHKS, CDR2 YYEKEE (reference sequence). V was trimmed by 7 bases and J by 5 bases, leaving 13 bases between them. Looking up the rest from reference TRBV5-5 and TRBJ2-4 gives the full variable domain: DAGVTQSPTHLIKTRGQQVTLRCSPISGHKSVSWYQQVLGQGPQFIFQYYEKEERGRGNFPDRFSARQFPNYSSELNVNALLLGDSALYLCASWQGSENIQYFGAGTRLSVL.